The clone carrying this T cell receptor beta chain was detected a few times. Patients chosen for sequencing had CD8+CD57+ cells that had expanded, as shown by flow cytometry. The data derive from a study of CD8+CD57+ T cells in acquired aplastic anemia. Both TCR beta VDJ combination and CDR3 sequence profiling were carried out. Genomic DNA was the template for this profiling. TCRdb used MiXCR to reprocess the reads, holding one entry per CDR3 protein. Of 160,000 or so distinct CDR3 sequences in the sample, about 50% were seen once. The CDR3 is 14 amino acids. V was trimmed by 6 bases and J by 4 bases, leaving 13 bases between them. CDR1 is ENHRY and CDR2 is SYGVKD in the germline V gene.

This TCR was sampled from a human donor with aplastic anemia. Sequencing input: sorted CD4+, CD8+, or CD8+CD57+ T cells (not recorded which) from PBMCs. The chain couples TRBV10-3 to TRBJ1-3; D may be TRBD1 (6 bases). The CDR3 sequence is CAISEGVQGNTIYF. The CDR3 nucleotides are TGTGCCATCAGCGAGGGGGTTCAAGGAAACACCATATATTTT.